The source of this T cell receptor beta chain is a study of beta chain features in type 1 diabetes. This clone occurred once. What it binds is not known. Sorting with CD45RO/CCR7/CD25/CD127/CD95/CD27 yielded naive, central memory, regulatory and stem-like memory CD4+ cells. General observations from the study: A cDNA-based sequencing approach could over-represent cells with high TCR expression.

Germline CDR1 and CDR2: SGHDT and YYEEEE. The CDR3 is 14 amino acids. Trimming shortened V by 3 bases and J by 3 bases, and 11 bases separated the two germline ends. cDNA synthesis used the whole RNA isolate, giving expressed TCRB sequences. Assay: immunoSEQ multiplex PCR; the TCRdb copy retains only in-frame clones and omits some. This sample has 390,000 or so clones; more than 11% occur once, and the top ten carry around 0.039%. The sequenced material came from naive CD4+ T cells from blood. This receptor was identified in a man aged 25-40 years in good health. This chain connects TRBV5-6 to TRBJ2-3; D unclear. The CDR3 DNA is TGTGCCAGCAGCTGGCCGAGTGGGACAGATACGCAGTATTTT. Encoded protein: CASSWPSGTDTQYF.